This paragraph reports one T cell receptor (beta chain). As originally analysed: Counts of nucleated cells, estimated from reference gene primer amplification, were obtained. The method was immunoSEQ multiplex PCR; TCRdb's version includes in-frame clones alone and lacks a portion of them. V and J calls and clone size are copied from that table; D and trimming were computed from the DNA. The sample comprises approximately 140,000 clones, about 90% of which are singletons, and roughly 4.5% rests with the top ten. Deletions cut 5 bases from V and 7 bases from J, with 12 bases between. Germline V gene lookup returns CDR1 LNHDA and CDR2 SQIVND (reference sequence). CDR3 length: 13 residues. The sample belongs to a study of blood T cell repertoires in COVID-19. Study background: Samples representing acute and convalescent COVID-19 were sourced from the United States, Italy and Spain. Sample material is recorded as cDNA or gDNA derived from T cells, B-cell-depleted T cells, or PBMCs.

The sequencing sample was made of peripheral blood. V and J are TRBV19 and TRBJ1-5, with TRBD1 as a possible D gene (6 bases). The receptor was derived from a woman in her sixties with active or convalescent COVID-19. The CDR3 protein is CASSPQGNQPQHF. CDR3 bases: TGTGCCAGTAGTCCACAGGGAAACCAGCCCCAGCATTTT.